This is a list of T cell receptor beta chains from one sample in a study of cytomegalovirus exposure and HLA in healthy donors. Sequencing was performed with immunoSEQ multiplex PCR; in TCRdb, only in-frame clones are kept and a portion is missing. The sample holds some 340,000 clones, about nine tenths seen once. Sequencing was done on a sample of PBMCs. The receptors here all came from a woman younger than 45 in good health and CMV-seropositive. Each CDR3 is given with its conserved first and last residue. Fields, in order: J gene, clone size, V gene, D gene, CDR3 length, CDR3 protein, CDR3 DNA. A D gene is named only where the DNA matches it firmly. Rows give clone size only sometimes, using once, few, many, or a class for an expanded clone.

J gene: TRBJ2-7; clone size: NA; V gene: TRBV30; D gene: TRBD1; CDR3 length: 14; CDR3 protein: CAWSSGTGAYEQYF; CDR3 DNA: TGTGCCTGGAGCTCCGGGACAGGAGCCTACGAGCAGTACTTC
J gene: TRBJ2-2; clone size: NA; V gene: TRBV7-7; D gene: NA; CDR3 length: 18; CDR3 protein: CASSRIPTGYANTGELFF; CDR3 DNA: TGTGCCAGCAGCCGTATACCGACAGGATACGCGAACACCGGGGAGCTGTTTTTT
J gene: TRBJ2-3; clone size: NA; V gene: TRBV19; D gene: TRBD2; CDR3 length: 16; CDR3 protein: CASSVSGTRAADTQYF; CDR3 DNA: TGTGCCAGTAGCGTATCCGGGACTAGGGCCGCAGATACGCAGTATTTT
J gene: TRBJ1-1; clone size: NA; V gene: TRBV2; D gene: NA; CDR3 length: 13; CDR3 protein: CASSGVQNTEAFF; CDR3 DNA: TGTGCCAGCAGTGGGGTCCAGAACACTGAAGCTTTCTTT
J gene: TRBJ2-7; clone size: NA; V gene: TRBV28; D gene: NA; CDR3 length: 14; CDR3 protein: CASSLSALPWEQYF; CDR3 DNA: TGTGCCAGCAGTTTATCGGCGTTACCTTGGGAGCAGTACTTC
J gene: TRBJ1-4; clone size: NA; V gene: TRBV9; D gene: TRBD1; CDR3 length: 15; CDR3 protein: CASSADRGSNEKLFF; CDR3 DNA: TGTGCCAGCAGCGCCGACAGGGGTTCTAATGAAAAACTGTTTTTT
J gene: TRBJ1-1; clone size: NA; V gene: TRBV11-2; D gene: NA; CDR3 length: 13; CDR3 protein: CASSIGPGTEAFF; CDR3 DNA: TGTGCCAGCAGCATCGGGCCGGGCACTGAAGCTTTCTTT
J gene: TRBJ1-3; clone size: NA; V gene: TRBV6-5; D gene: NA; CDR3 length: 14; CDR3 protein: CASSLTDSGNTIYF; CDR3 DNA: TGTGCCAGCAGTTTGACAGACTCTGGAAACACCATATATTTT
J gene: TRBJ2-1; clone size: NA; V gene: TRBV29-1; D gene: TRBD1; CDR3 length: 16; CDR3 protein: CSVVRVLGTGRNEQFF; CDR3 DNA: TGCAGCGTTGTACGAGTGCTGGGGACAGGCAGGAATGAGCAGTTCTTC
J gene: TRBJ1-5; clone size: once; V gene: TRBV19; D gene: NA; CDR3 length: 15; CDR3 protein: CASSRTTAPEQPQHF; CDR3 DNA: TGTGCCAGTAGTAGAACGACAGCCCCAGAACAGCCCCAGCATTTT
J gene: TRBJ1-3; clone size: NA; V gene: TRBV9; D gene: NA; CDR3 length: 15; CDR3 protein: CASSDSDKTGNTIYF; CDR3 DNA: TGTGCCAGCAGCGACTCGGATAAGACTGGAAACACCATATATTTT
J gene: TRBJ1-2; clone size: NA; V gene: TRBV7-2; D gene: NA; CDR3 length: 14; CDR3 protein: CASSSMTETYGYTF; CDR3 DNA: TGTGCCAGCAGCTCAATGACAGAAACTTATGGCTACACCTTC
J gene: TRBJ2-1; clone size: NA; V gene: TRBV18; D gene: TRBD2; CDR3 length: 14; CDR3 protein: CASSPWLADNEQFF; CDR3 DNA: TGTGCCAGCTCACCATGGCTAGCGGACAATGAGCAGTTCTTC
J gene: TRBJ2-1; clone size: NA; V gene: TRBV4-3; D gene: TRBD2; CDR3 length: 16; CDR3 protein: CASSPGGTRIYNEQFF; CDR3 DNA: TGCGCCAGCAGCCCGGGAGGTACTCGCATTTACAATGAGCAGTTCTTC
J gene: TRBJ1-4; clone size: NA; V gene: TRBV2; D gene: NA; CDR3 length: 18; CDR3 protein: CASSDSWDEPAGREKLFF; CDR3 DNA: TGTGCCAGCAGTGACAGCTGGGACGAGCCTGCCGGACGTGAAAAACTGTTTTTT
J gene: TRBJ1-1; clone size: NA; V gene: TRBV5-4; D gene: NA; CDR3 length: 16; CDR3 protein: CASSLIQNRRNTEAFF; CDR3 DNA: TGTGCCAGCAGCTTGATCCAAAACAGGAGAAACACTGAAGCTTTCTTT
J gene: TRBJ1-5; clone size: NA; V gene: TRBV27; D gene: TRBD1; CDR3 length: 13; CDR3 protein: CASSGTGGQPQHF; CDR3 DNA: TGTGCCAGCAGTGGGACAGGGGGACAGCCCCAGCATTTT
J gene: TRBJ1-3; clone size: NA; V gene: TRBV2; D gene: NA; CDR3 length: 14; CDR3 protein: CASSVGQGRNTIYF; CDR3 DNA: TGTGCCAGCAGTGTTGGGCAGGGACGAAACACCATATATTTT
J gene: TRBJ1-5; clone size: few; V gene: TRBV6-1; D gene: NA; CDR3 length: 13; CDR3 protein: CASTLTVNQPQHF; CDR3 DNA: TGTGCCAGCACCCTGACAGTCAATCAGCCCCAGCATTTT
J gene: TRBJ1-3; clone size: NA; V gene: TRBV2; D gene: TRBD1; CDR3 length: 16; CDR3 protein: CASSGTGSISGNTIYF; CDR3 DNA: TGTGCCAGCAGTGGGACAGGGAGTATCTCTGGAAACACCATATATTTT
J gene: TRBJ2-1; clone size: NA; V gene: TRBV7-2; D gene: NA; CDR3 length: 12; CDR3 protein: CASSFGSDEQFF; CDR3 DNA: TGTGCCAGCAGCTTTGGAAGCGATGAGCAGTTCTTC
J gene: TRBJ1-4; clone size: NA; V gene: TRBV4-3; D gene: NA; CDR3 length: 15; CDR3 protein: CASSQDHGLNEKLFF; CDR3 DNA: TGCGCCAGCAGCCAAGATCACGGACTTAATGAAAAACTGTTTTTT
J gene: TRBJ1-5; clone size: NA; V gene: TRBV11-2; D gene: NA; CDR3 length: 13; CDR3 protein: CASSLGGGQPQHF; CDR3 DNA: TGTGCCAGCAGCTTGGGAGGTGGTCAGCCCCAGCATTTT
J gene: TRBJ2-1; clone size: NA; V gene: TRBV28; D gene: TRBD2; CDR3 length: 14; CDR3 protein: CASRGTSGVREQFF; CDR3 DNA: TGTGCCAGCAGAGGGACTAGCGGGGTTCGTGAGCAGTTCTTC
J gene: TRBJ2-7; clone size: NA; V gene: TRBV4-3; D gene: TRBD1; CDR3 length: 15; CDR3 protein: CASSQTPGQGYEQYF; CDR3 DNA: TGCGCCAGCAGCCAAACCCCGGGACAGGGCTACGAGCAGTACTTC
J gene: TRBJ2-5; clone size: NA; V gene: TRBV4-1; D gene: NA; CDR3 length: 14; CDR3 protein: CASSHPGRQETQYF; CDR3 DNA: TGCGCCAGCAGCCACCCGGGACGGCAAGAGACCCAGTACTTC
J gene: TRBJ2-7; clone size: once; V gene: TRBV27; D gene: TRBD1; CDR3 length: 14; CDR3 protein: CASSENRGMNEQYF; CDR3 DNA: TGTGCCAGCAGTGAAAACAGGGGGATGAACGAGCAGTACTTC
J gene: TRBJ1-6; clone size: NA; V gene: TRBV4-2; D gene: NA; CDR3 length: 16; CDR3 protein: CASSQVLRGANSPLHF; CDR3 DNA: TGTGCCAGCAGCCAAGTTCTCCGGGGGGCGAATTCACCCCTCCACTTT
J gene: TRBJ2-7; clone size: few; V gene: TRBV19; D gene: NA; CDR3 length: 14; CDR3 protein: CASSYRGLGYEQYF; CDR3 DNA: TGTGCCAGCAGTTATCGTGGGCTCGGGTACGAGCAGTACTTC
J gene: TRBJ1-2; clone size: NA; V gene: TRBV27; D gene: NA; CDR3 length: 13; CDR3 protein: CASSSFGDYGYTF; CDR3 DNA: TGTGCCAGCAGTTCCTTCGGGGACTATGGCTACACCTTC
J gene: TRBJ2-5; clone size: NA; V gene: TRBV5-1; D gene: NA; CDR3 length: 14; CDR3 protein: CASSLGTRSETQYF; CDR3 DNA: TGCGCCAGCAGCTTGGGGACACGATCAGAGACCCAGTACTTC
J gene: TRBJ1-1; clone size: NA; V gene: TRBV28; D gene: NA; CDR3 length: 12; CDR3 protein: CASSGPYTEAFF; CDR3 DNA: TGTGCCAGCAGTGGGCCGTACACTGAAGCTTTCTTT
J gene: TRBJ2-1; clone size: NA; V gene: TRBV28; D gene: NA; CDR3 length: 15; CDR3 protein: CASKPAGRSYNEQFF; CDR3 DNA: TGTGCCAGCAAACCAGCGGGCCGGTCCTACAATGAGCAGTTCTTC
J gene: TRBJ2-6; clone size: NA; V gene: TRBV15; D gene: TRBD1; CDR3 length: 20; CDR3 protein: CATSIRSRGTAISGANVLTF; CDR3 DNA: TGTGCCACCAGCATCCGGTCGAGGGGGACAGCCATCTCTGGGGCCAACGTCCTGACTTTC
J gene: TRBJ2-1; clone size: NA; V gene: TRBV6-1; D gene: NA; CDR3 length: 14; CDR3 protein: CASSPRGAYNEQFF; CDR3 DNA: TGTGCCAGCAGTCCCCGGGGGGCGTACAATGAGCAGTTCTTC
J gene: TRBJ1-1; clone size: NA; V gene: TRBV4-3; D gene: NA; CDR3 length: 15; CDR3 protein: CASSQDGQLNTEAFF; CDR3 DNA: TGCGCCAGCAGCCAAGACGGACAGTTGAACACTGAAGCTTTCTTT
J gene: TRBJ1-2; clone size: NA; V gene: TRBV6-6; D gene: TRBD1; CDR3 length: 15; CDR3 protein: CASSSPGQGDYGYTF; CDR3 DNA: TGTGCCAGCAGTAGTCCGGGACAGGGAGACTATGGCTACACCTTC
J gene: TRBJ2-4; clone size: NA; V gene: TRBV5-8; D gene: NA; CDR3 length: 15; CDR3 protein: CASSIDRGGVNIQYF; CDR3 DNA: TGTGCCAGCAGCATCGACAGGGGAGGGGTGAACATTCAGTACTTC
J gene: TRBJ2-1; clone size: NA; V gene: TRBV19; D gene: TRBD1; CDR3 length: 12; CDR3 protein: CASRQGLNEQFF; CDR3 DNA: TGTGCCAGTAGACAGGGGCTGAATGAGCAGTTCTTC
J gene: TRBJ1-5; clone size: NA; V gene: TRBV28; D gene: NA; CDR3 length: 13; CDR3 protein: CAITDGVGQPQHF; CDR3 DNA: TGTGCCATTACTGATGGGGTCGGACAGCCCCAGCATTTT
J gene: TRBJ2-7; clone size: NA; V gene: TRBV15; D gene: NA; CDR3 length: 12; CDR3 protein: CATSRDSYEQYF; CDR3 DNA: TGTGCCACCAGCAGAGATAGTTACGAGCAGTACTTC
J gene: TRBJ1-1; clone size: few; V gene: TRBV9; D gene: NA; CDR3 length: 13; CDR3 protein: CASSDDLDTEAFF; CDR3 DNA: TGTGCCAGCAGCGACGACCTTGACACTGAAGCTTTCTTT
J gene: TRBJ2-1; clone size: NA; V gene: TRBV29-1; D gene: TRBD2; CDR3 length: 14; CDR3 protein: CSVAVSGIYNEQFF; CDR3 DNA: TGCAGCGTGGCGGTTAGCGGGATCTACAATGAGCAGTTCTTC
J gene: TRBJ1-1; clone size: once; V gene: TRBV5-1; D gene: NA; CDR3 length: 13; CDR3 protein: CASSYGKNTEAFF; CDR3 DNA: TGCGCCAGCAGCTACGGGAAGAACACTGAAGCTTTCTTT
J gene: TRBJ2-2; clone size: few; V gene: TRBV5-5; D gene: TRBD1; CDR3 length: 16; CDR3 protein: CASSRNRGQNTGELFF; CDR3 DNA: TGTGCCAGCAGCAGGAACAGGGGCCAGAACACCGGGGAGCTGTTTTTT